This T cell receptor (beta chain) was recorded in a study of blood T cell repertoires in COVID-19. The CDR3 covers 13 residues. Looked up from germline, CDR1 is LGHDT and CDR2 is YNNKEL (reference sequence). V was shortened by 1 base and J by 14 bases, with 14 bases between the two germline ends. TCRdb's table, derived via immunoSEQ multiplex PCR, lists solely in-frame clones and lacks some. This table holds some 320,000 clones, about nine tenths found once. Material: peripheral blood. The TCR comes from a woman aged 30 to 39 with COVID-19, enrolled during active disease. The V call is TRBV3-1 (or the pseudogene TRBV3-2), the J call TRBJ1-4, with D uncertain. CDR3 bases: TGTGCCAGCAGCCAAGCTTTCCCGGGAGGGCTGTTTTTT. Translated: CASSQAFPGGLFF.